This T cell receptor (beta chain) appears in the sequencing data of a study of T cell responses to AZD1222 COVID-19 vaccine (dated by TCRdb to the early 2020s). With respect to the entire study: TCR sequencing covered over 230 trial participants: 200 to 220 given two doses of AZD1222 and approximately 26 given two doses of MenACWY control vaccine. Trial participants were enrolled by age into 18-55, 56-69 and 70-plus year subgroups, with roughly 160, 29 and 62 TCR-sequenced participants respectively. Here is what the overall study found, with its caveats: After two AZD1222 doses, spike-specific TCR breadth and depth were significantly higher than at day 0 and than in MenACWY recipients. The 56-69-year group was small, and its depth increase did not reach significance, likely because of low power. Only five to seven AZD1222 recipients were SARS-CoV-2 seropositive at baseline, limiting conclusions about previously exposed vaccinees. Reportedly, close to half of the unique spike-specific TCRs recognized epitopes lying outside the regions that are mutated in the B.1.351 and B.1.1.7 variants. Because no day 14 peak-response samples were available, the repertoires could be characterized only after the peak T cell response. CD4 TCRs associated with the vaccine covered the entire spike protein, and the dominant responses were in regions 160-218 and 743-854. Participants were mostly white British and included more females than males, and it was suggested by the authors that clonal diversity may have been underestimated.

The V end loses 4 bases and the J end loses 4 bases, and a stretch of 13 bases separates them. The germline V gene encodes CDR1 SGHDN and CDR2 FVKESK. Spanning cysteine to phenylalanine, the CDR3 consists of 15 amino acids. Just the 45-base CDR3 DNA is kept, in frame starting at base 1. The CDR3 regions of human TCRbeta chains were analyzed by immunosequencing. The authors processed their data as follows. Repertoire TCRs were checked for matches against a reference library of SARS-CoV-2-specific TCRs that had been generated using the MIRA antigen-specificity platform. Breadth meant the fraction of unique TCRs that were SARS-CoV-2-associated, whereas depth meant the fraction of total T cells that were SARS-CoV-2-associated. Using the MIRA data, every spike-specific TCR was mapped to the spike region that the TCR reacted to and assigned to either a CD4 or a CD8 class. Log10-transformed breadth and depth values were compared by one-way ANOVA with Sidak's multiple comparisons tests. Sourced from immuneACCESS, this table was stored by TCRdb with only in-frame sequences that have V and J called. A share of the clones is absent; for the studies checked, an unresolved V gene accounts for under half, and the remainder has no known explanation. V and J calls and clone size are those listed in that table; D and trimming were worked out from the DNA. The sample data list approximately 74,000 clones, and nearly 90% of these were observed just once. Together, the top ten hold under 1.5% of the sample.

Concerning this clone: Its antigen has not been determined. No base qualities exist here, and no much larger clone lies one base off it.

The sample's time point label is to be understood as: about 28 days (+/-7) after the second vaccine dose. Because spike-specific TCR depth and breadth did not differ between the two schedules, AZD1222 recipients who got a second dose at roughly 4 weeks were pooled with those who got a second dose at roughly 12 weeks. Samples from vaccinated people were obtained from the UK trials COV001 and COV002, which included a single-blind randomized controlled phase 2/3 trial of AZD1222 (ChAdOx1 nCoV-19) in healthy adults. Trial participant PBMC samples were collected at day 0 and day 28 after the second dose for TCRbeta chain sequencing.

The rearranged segments are TRBV14 and TRBJ1-4; possibly the D gene is TRBD1, per 5 matching bases. The specimen was peripheral blood, collected 28 days after the second AZD1222 dose. The receptor comes from an adult who received the AZD1222 COVID-19 vaccine. Here is the DNA: TGTGCCAGCAGCCCCCAGCTAGGGGTTAATGAAAAACTGTTTTTT. Its protein product is CASSPQLGVNEKLFF.